This TCR beta chain was documented in a study of cytomegalovirus exposure and HLA in healthy donors. With 0 bases clipped from V and 7 bases from J, the junction kept 9 bases outside the gene matches. Germline V gene data show CDR1 as LGHNT and CDR2 as FRNRAP. The CDR3 has 17 amino acids. Findings and limits, study-wide: DRB1 had the most TCR associations and HLA-C the fewest, a later analysis found, with rates varying by HLA locus.

60 Vbeta and 13 Jbeta primers were used in PCR. Repertoires were generated with immunoSEQ multiplex PCR, while TCRdb's copy carries only in-frame clones and drops some. The sample holds over 250,000 clones, approximately 70% seen once. Comment on this clone: Its antigen remains unknown.

This sequence originates from a female donor in good health and CMV-seronegative. Sequences were obtained from PBMCs. This chain connects TRBV12-5 to TRBJ2-1; 10 nucleotides align to TRBD2. In DNA form, the CDR3 reads TGTGCTAGTGGTTTGGTACCTGGGACTAGCGACGGAAATGAGCAGTTCTTC. The encoded protein is CASGLVPGTSDGNEQFF.